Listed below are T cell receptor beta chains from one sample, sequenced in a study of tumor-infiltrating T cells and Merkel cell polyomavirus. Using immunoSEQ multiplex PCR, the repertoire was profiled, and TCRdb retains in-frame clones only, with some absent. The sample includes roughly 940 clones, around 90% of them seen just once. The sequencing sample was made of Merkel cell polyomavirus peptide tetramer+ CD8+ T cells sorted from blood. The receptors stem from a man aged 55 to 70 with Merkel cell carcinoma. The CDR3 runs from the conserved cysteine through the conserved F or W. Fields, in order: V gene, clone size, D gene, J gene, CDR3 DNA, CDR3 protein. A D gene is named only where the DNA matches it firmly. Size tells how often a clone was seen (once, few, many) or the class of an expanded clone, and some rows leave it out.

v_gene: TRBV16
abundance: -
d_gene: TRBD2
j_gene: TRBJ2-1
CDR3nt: TGTGCCAGCAGCACGACTAGCGGGGGGGCTCGTGAGCAGTTCTTC
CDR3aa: CASSTTSGGAREQFF

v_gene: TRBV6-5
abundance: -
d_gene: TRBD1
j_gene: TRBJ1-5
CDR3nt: TGTGCCAGCAGGAAGACAGGGGAGAATCAGCCCCAGCATTTT
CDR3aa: CASRKTGENQPQHF

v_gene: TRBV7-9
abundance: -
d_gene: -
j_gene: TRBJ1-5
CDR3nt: TGTGCCAGCAGTTCTAACGTGGAGTATAGCAATCAGCCCCAGCATTTT
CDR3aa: CASSSNVEYSNQPQHF

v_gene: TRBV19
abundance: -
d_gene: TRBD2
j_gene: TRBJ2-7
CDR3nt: TGTGCCAGTAAAAGCGGGAGCCACGAGCAGTACTTC
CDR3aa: CASKSGSHEQYF

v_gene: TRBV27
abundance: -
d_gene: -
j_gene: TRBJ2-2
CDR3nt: TGTGCCAGCAGCGTCACCTCAGGGTACCCCGGGGAGCTGTTTTTT
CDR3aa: CASSVTSGYPGELFF

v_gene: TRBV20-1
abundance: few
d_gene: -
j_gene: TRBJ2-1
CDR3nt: TGCAGTGCCGCAGGGGACGAGCAGTTCTTC
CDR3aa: CSAAGDEQFF

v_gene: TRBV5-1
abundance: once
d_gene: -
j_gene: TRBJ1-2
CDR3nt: TGCGCTAGCAGCTTCGGACAGAACTATGGCTACACCTTC
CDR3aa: CASSFGQNYGYTF

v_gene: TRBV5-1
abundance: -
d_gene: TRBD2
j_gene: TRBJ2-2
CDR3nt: TGCGCCAGCAGCTTGGAGGGAGGGTACACCGGGGAGCTGTTTTTT
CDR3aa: CASSLEGGYTGELFF

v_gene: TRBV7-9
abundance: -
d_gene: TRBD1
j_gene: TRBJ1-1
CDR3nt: TGTGCCAGCAGCCGAACAGGGGGCAAGGTCACTGAAGCTTTCTTT
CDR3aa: CASSRTGGKVTEAFF

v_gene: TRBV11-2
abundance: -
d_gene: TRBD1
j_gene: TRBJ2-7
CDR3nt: TGTGCCAGCAGTCGCAGGGGGAACTACGAGCAGTACTTC
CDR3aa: CASSRRGNYEQYF

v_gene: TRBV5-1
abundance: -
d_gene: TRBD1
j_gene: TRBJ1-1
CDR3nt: TGCGCCAGCAGCTTGGAGGGGGCCGGGACCACTGAAGCTTTCTTT
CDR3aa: CASSLEGAGTTEAFF

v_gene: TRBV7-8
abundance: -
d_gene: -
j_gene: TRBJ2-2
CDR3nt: TGTGCCAGCAGCCCGACTAGTGCGGCGACCGGGGAGCTGTTTTTT
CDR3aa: CASSPTSAATGELFF

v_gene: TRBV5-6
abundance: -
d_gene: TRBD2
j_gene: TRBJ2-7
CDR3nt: TGTGCCAGCAGCTCGCCGGTTAGGACTAGCGGCTACGAGCAGTACTTC
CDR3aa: CASSSPVRTSGYEQYF

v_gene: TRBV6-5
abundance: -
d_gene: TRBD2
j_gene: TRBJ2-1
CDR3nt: TGTGCCAGCACACGGGGGGACTACAATGAGCAGTTCTTC
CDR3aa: CASTRGDYNEQFF

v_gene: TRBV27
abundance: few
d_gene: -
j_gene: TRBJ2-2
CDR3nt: TGTGCCAGCAGCCTTAGACTCCTTAACCCCTACACCGGGGAGCTGTTTTTT
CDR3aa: CASSLRLLNPYTGELFF

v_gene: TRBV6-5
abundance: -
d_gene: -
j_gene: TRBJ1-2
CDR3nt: TGTGCCAGCAATGACAGTCCGGGTGACTATGGCTACACCTTC
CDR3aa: CASNDSPGDYGYTF

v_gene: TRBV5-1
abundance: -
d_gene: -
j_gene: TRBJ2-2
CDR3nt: TGCGCCAGCAGCTTGGACAGGGCCGGGGAGCTGTTTTTT
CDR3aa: CASSLDRAGELFF

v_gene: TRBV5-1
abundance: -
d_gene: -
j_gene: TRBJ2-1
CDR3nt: TGCGCCAGCAGCTGGAGGAACAATGAGCAGTTCTTC
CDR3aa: CASSWRNNEQFF

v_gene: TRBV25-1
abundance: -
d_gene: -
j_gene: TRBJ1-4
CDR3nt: TGTGCCAGCAGTGCTACGGACAGTAATGAAAAACTGTTTTTT
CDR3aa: CASSATDSNEKLFF

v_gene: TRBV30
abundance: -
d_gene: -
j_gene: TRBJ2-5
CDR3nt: TGTGCCTGGAGTGCCCACCGGGACACCCAAGAGACCCAGTACTTC
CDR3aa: CAWSAHRDTQETQYF

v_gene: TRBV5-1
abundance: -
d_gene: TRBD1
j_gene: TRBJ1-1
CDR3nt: TGCGCCAGCAGTCACAATACAGGGGCCTTGAACACTGAAGCTTTCTTT
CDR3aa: CASSHNTGALNTEAFF

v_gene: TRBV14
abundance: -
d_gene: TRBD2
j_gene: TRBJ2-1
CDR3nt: TGTGCCAGCAGCCAAGTTTTGGGGGGGACCTACAATGAGCAGTTCTTC
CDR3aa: CASSQVLGGTYNEQFF

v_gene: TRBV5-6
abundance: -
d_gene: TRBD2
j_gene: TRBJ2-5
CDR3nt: TGTGCCAGCAGCCCGCTAGCGGCCCTACAAGAGACCCAGTACTTC
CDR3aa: CASSPLAALQETQYF

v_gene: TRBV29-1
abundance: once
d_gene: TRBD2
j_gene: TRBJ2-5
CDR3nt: TGCAGCGTGGCGGGGGGGCCAGAGACCCAGTACTTC
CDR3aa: CSVAGGPETQYF

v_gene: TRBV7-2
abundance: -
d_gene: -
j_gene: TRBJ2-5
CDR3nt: TGTGCCAGCAGCTTACCGTCAGCGCAAGAGACCCAGTACTTC
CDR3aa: CASSLPSAQETQYF

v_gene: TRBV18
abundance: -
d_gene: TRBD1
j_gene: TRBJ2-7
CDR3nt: TGTGCCAGCTCACCAAGAGACAGGGATTCCGAGCAGTACTTC
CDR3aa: CASSPRDRDSEQYF

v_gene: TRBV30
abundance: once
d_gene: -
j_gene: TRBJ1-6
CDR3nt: TGTGCCTCACGGACAGTAGGGTATAATTCACCCCTCCACTTT
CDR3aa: CASRTVGYNSPLHF

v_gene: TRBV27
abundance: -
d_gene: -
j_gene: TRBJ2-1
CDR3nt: TGTGCCAGCAGTTTATTAGCGCCTACCTACAATGAGCAGTTCTTC
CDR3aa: CASSLLAPTYNEQFF